The 10 T cell receptor beta chains listed next were all sequenced from one sample in a study. MiXCR, applied by TCRdb to the 5' RACE reads, yields one record per CDR3 protein. Of some 37,000 distinct CDR3 sequences in the sample, around 18% were seen once. Sequenced: naive CD4+ T cells sorted from a lymph node. Subset of the sample: naive CD4+ T cells, CD4+CD45RA+CD25-. Receptors originate from a female donor with breast cancer.

This clonotype was seen only a few times. V is TRBV2 and J is TRBJ1-5; 8 bases are shared with TRBD1. This CDR3 comprises 14 residues. Trimming removed 3 bases from V and 7 bases from J; junction bases left unmatched: 5. Germline lookup yields CDR1 SNHLY and CDR2 FYNNEI. The CDR3 DNA is TGTGCCAGCAGTGAGCTCGGACAGGGACAGCCCCAGCATTTT. It translates to CASSELGQGQPQHF.

A word on this clonotype: The junction differs from germline at one of its ends, possibly a read error. CDR3 nucleotide sequence: TGTGCCAACAGCTTAGTAGGGATGGCTGAAGCTTTCTTT. Its protein is CANSLVGMAEAFF. The rearrangement uses TRBV11-2 and TRBJ1-1; D gene unclear. CDR3 length: 13 amino acids. Germline V gene data show CDR1 as SGHAT and CDR2 as FQNNGV.

The rearrangement links TRBV6-5 to TRBJ2-5, with 8 bases lining up with TRBD2. The CDR3 length is 19 residues. Germline assignment: CDR1 MNHEY and CDR2 SVGAGI. Losses at the gene ends were 1 base for V and 2 bases for J; bases not matched to a gene: 15. CDR3 sequence reads: CASSYLLNVLAGRQETQYF. In DNA form, the CDR3 reads TGTGCCAGCAGTTACTTGCTAAACGTTCTAGCGGGTCGGCAAGAGACCCAGTACTTC.

Remarks on this clonotype: This may stem from a read error, because a much larger clone lies one nucleotide away. The chain combines TRBV29-1 with TRBJ2-7; D is undetermined. The germline CDR1 and CDR2 sequences are SQVTM and ANQGSEA. This CDR3 has 15 residues. The CDR3 here is CGVVRPGRLGYEQYF. As DNA, the CDR3 is TGCGGCGTTGTGCGCCCTGGACGGCTCGGCTACGAGCAGTACTTC.

The chain employs TRBV5-1 and TRBJ1-5; D is undetermined. This CDR3 is built from 13 residues. CDR1 is SGHRS and CDR2 is YFSETQ in the germline V gene. Trimming took 4 bases from V and 5 from J, leaving 10 bases between them. The CDR3 region is CASSPTSDQPQHF. As DNA, the CDR3 is TGCGCCAGCAGCCCGACCTCTGATCAGCCCCAGCATTTT.

The chain links TRBV7-3 to TRBJ2-4, with D uncertain. V was trimmed by 5 bases and J by 5 bases, leaving 10 bases between them. CDR1 is SGHTA and CDR2 is FQGTGA in the germline V gene. This CDR3 has 13 amino acids. The CDR3 here is CASSLTQENIQYF. CDR3 DNA: TGTGCCAGCAGCCTTACTCAGGAAAACATTCAGTACTTC.

In its sample, this clonotype was seen many times. The rearrangement uses TRBV4-3 and TRBJ1-2; tentative D call: TRBD1 (5 bases). Trimming cost V 0 bases and J 0 bases, with 17 bases left between them. The CDR3 contains 18 residues. Germline CDR1 LGHNA, CDR2 YSLEER. The CDR3 spells CASSQDRGATPTNYGYTF. The CDR3 DNA follows: TGCGCCAGCAGCCAAGATCGGGGCGCCACACCGACTAACTATGGCTACACCTTC.

The chain links TRBV5-1 to TRBJ1-3; D is unclear. Trimming stripped 2 bases from V and 1 base from J, with 7 bases between. The CDR3 is made up of 14 amino acids. Per the germline V gene, CDR1 is SGHRS and CDR2 is YFSETQ. The CDR3 DNA reads as TGCGCCAGCAGCTTCGGGTCATCTGGAAACACCATATATTTT. The encoded protein is CASSFGSSGNTIYF.

The chain uses TRBV5-1 and TRBJ2-2; D is uncertain. Germline values: CDR1 SGHRS, CDR2 YFSETQ. Trimming shortened V by 7 bases and J by 1 base, and 8 bases separated the two germline ends. CDR3 size: 13 residues. The CDR3 reads CASGQQNTGELFF. DNA of the CDR3: TGCGCCAGCGGTCAGCAGAACACCGGGGAGCTGTTTTTT.

The chain uses TRBV7-2 and TRBJ2-2; 7 positions agree with TRBD1. V was clipped by 5 bases and J by 9 bases; unmatched bases: 3. Germline-derived CDR1 and CDR2 are SGHTA and FQGNSA. This CDR3 contains 12 residues. The CDR3 nucleotides read TGTGCCAGCAGCGAGGGGGCAAGGGAGCTGTTTTTT. Translation: CASSEGARELFF. The variable domain in full, completed from reference TRBV7-2 and TRBJ2-2, reads GAGVSQSPSNKVTEKGKDVELRCDPISGHTALYWYRQSLGQGLEFLIYFQGNSAPDKSGLPSDRFSAERTGGSVSTLTIQRTQQEDSAVYLCASSEGARELFFGEGSRLTVL.